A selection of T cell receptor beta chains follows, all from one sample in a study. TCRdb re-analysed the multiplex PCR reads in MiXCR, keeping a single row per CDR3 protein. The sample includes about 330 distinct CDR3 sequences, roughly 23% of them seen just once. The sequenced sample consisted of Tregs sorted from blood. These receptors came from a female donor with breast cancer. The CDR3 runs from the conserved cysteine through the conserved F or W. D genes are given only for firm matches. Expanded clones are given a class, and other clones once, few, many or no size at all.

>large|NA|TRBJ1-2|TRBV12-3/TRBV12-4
CASTFPDRTNTF
TGTGCCAGCACCTTTCCTGACAGAACTAACACCTTC
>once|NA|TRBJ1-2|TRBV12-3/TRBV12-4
CASSGNNYGYTF
TGTGCCAGCAGCGGGAATAACTATGGCTACACCTTC
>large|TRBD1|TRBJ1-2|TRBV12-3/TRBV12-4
CASSGDRIGVFYGYTF
TGTGCCAGCAGTGGGGACAGGATAGGGGTATTCTATGGCTACACCTTC
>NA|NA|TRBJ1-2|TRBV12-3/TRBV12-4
CASSAQCPLEGYTF
TGTGCCAGCAGCGCACAGTGTCCCCTCGAAGGCTACACCTTC
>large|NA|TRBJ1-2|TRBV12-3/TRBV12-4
CASSFRGEGYTF
TGTGCCAGCAGTTTTAGAGGGGAAGGCTACACCTTC
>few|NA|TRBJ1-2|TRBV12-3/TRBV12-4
CASSTLQRASGYTF
TGTGCCAGCAGTACCCTACAGAGGGCGAGTGGCTACACCTTC
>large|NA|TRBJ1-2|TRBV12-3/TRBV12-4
CASSPTASYGYTF
TGTGCCAGCAGCCCGACAGCTAGCTATGGCTACACCTTC
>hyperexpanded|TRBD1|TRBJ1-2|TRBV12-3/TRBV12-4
CASTWDRGNGYTF
TGTGCCAGCACCTGGGACAGGGGAAATGGCTACACCTTC
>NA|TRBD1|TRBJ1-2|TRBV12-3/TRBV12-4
CASMDRGPYGYTF
TGTGCCAGCATGGACAGGGGCCCCTATGGCTACACCTTC
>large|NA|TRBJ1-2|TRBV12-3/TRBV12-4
CASSPGSSYGYTF
TGTGCCAGCAGTCCAGGCTCCTCTTATGGCTACACCTTC
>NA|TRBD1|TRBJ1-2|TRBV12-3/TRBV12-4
CASRLTGTAFTYGYTF
TGTGCCAGCAGGCTAACCGGGACAGCTTTCACCTATGGCTACACCTTC
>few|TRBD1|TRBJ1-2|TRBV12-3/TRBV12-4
CASSRTGGIGYTF
TGTGCCAGCAGCCGGACAGGAGGGATTGGCTACACCTTC
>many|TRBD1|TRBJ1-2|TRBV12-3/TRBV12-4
CASSFGTDFYGYTF
TGTGCCAGCAGTTTCGGGACAGACTTCTATGGCTACACCTTC
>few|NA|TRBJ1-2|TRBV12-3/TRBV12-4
CASSPRGGYGYTF
TGTGCCAGCAGTCCTCGAGGAGGCTATGGCTACACCTTC
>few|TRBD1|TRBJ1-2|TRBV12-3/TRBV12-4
CASSPRTGRRLYGYTF
TGTGCCAGCAGTCCCCGGACAGGGAGGCGCCTCTATGGCTACACCTTC
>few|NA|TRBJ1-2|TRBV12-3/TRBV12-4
CASSTRGGGYGYTF
TGTGCCAGCAGTACCAGGGGAGGAGGTTATGGCTACACCTTC
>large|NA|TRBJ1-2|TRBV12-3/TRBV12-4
CASSMPLRARGLDGYTF
NA
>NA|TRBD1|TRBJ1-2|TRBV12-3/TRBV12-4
CASSDSPGQGLNYGYTF
TGTGCCAGCAGTGATTCGCCGGGACAGGGACTTAACTATGGCTACACCTTC
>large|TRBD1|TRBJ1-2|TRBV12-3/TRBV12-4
CASSFLATTGTGYTF
TGTGCCAGCAGTTTCCTCGCGACGACAGGGACTGGCTACACCTTC
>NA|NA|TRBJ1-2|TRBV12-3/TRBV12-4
CASSSRRPGDGYTF
TGTGCCAGCAGTTCCAGACGTCCGGGCGATGGCTACACCTTC
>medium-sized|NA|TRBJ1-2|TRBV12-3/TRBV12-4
CASREGRTNYGYTF
TGTGCCAGCAGGGAGGGGAGGACTAACTATGGCTACACCTTC
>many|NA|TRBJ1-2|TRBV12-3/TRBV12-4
CASREEGTNYGYTF
TGTGCCAGCAGGGAGGAGGGGACTAACTATGGCTACACCTTC
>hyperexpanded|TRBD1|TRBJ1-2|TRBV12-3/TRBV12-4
CASSGTGAHGYTF
TGTGCCAGCAGTGGGACAGGGGCACATGGCTACACCTTC
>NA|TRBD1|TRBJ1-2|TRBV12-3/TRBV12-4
CASSFGTGKGRYTF
TGTGCCAGCAGTTTCGGGACAGGGAAGGGTCGCTACACCTTC
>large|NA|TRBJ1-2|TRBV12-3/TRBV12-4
CASMGGIYGYTF
TGTGCCAGCATGGGCGGGATCTATGGCTACACCTTC
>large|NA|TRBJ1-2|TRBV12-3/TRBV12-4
CASSQILDSFNYGYTF
TGTGCCAGCAGCCAAATTCTAGACAGCTTCAACTATGGCTACACCTTC
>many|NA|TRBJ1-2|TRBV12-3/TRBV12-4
CASSSTGGIGYTF
TGTGCCAGCAGTTCGACAGGAGGGATTGGCTACACCTTC
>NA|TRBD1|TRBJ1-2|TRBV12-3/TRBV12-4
CASTWDRIGVFYGYTF
TGTGCCAGCACCTGGGACAGGATAGGGGTATTCTATGGCTACACCTTC
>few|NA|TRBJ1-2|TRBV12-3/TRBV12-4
CASSHSDYGYTF
TGTGCCAGCAGTCACTCAGACTATGGCTACACCTTC
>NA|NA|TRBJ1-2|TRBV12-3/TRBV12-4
CASSPWAPEEGYTF
TGTGCCAGCAGTCCTTGGGCCCCGGAGGAGGGCTACACCTTC
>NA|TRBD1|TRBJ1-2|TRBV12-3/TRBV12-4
CASSRGTTGTGYTF
TGTGCCAGCAGCCGAGGGACGACAGGGACTGGCTACACCTTC
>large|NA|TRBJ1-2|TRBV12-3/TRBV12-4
CASSPHGDGYTF
TGTGCCAGCAGCCCTCATGGTGATGGCTACACCTTC
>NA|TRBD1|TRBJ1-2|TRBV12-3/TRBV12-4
CASTLMGQGGYGYTF
TGTGCCAGCACCCTAATGGGACAGGGAGGCTATGGCTACACCTTC
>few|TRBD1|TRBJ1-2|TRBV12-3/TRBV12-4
CASSPPGQGVGGYTF
TGTGCCAGCAGTCCGCCGGGACAGGGCGTTGGTGGCTACACCTTC
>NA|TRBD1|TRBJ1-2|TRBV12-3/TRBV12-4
CASSPSGTGYGYTF
TGTGCCAGCAGTCCCTCCGGGACAGGCTATGGCTACACCTTC